These 26 T cell receptor beta chains originate from one sample sequenced in a study of vaccination effects on CD4 cells after COVID-19. Their specific antigens are unknown. Using viral peptide pools, the ViraFEST assay grew out antigen-specific CD4+ T cells prior to sequencing. Isolating CD4+ T cells followed ten to eleven days of culture. Each participant was given two doses of one vaccine (BNT162b2 or mRNA-1273). Only in-frame clones appear in the TCRdb table, and some are missing; sequencing was by immunoSEQ multiplex PCR. The table lists approximately 61,000 clones, more than 70% of them singletons, with around 1.2% in the top ten. The material was CD4+ T cells from PBMCs cultured with HCoV-229E spike peptides, obtained after COVID-19 vaccination. Receptor source: a human donor who received a COVID-19 vaccine.

The chain carries TRBV7-8 and TRBJ2-4; 7 nucleotides match TRBD2. The V segment lost 3 bases and the J segment 0 bases; nucleotides outside the gene matches: 2. The CDR3 contains 15 residues. CDR1 SGHVS and CDR2 FQNEAQ come from the germline V gene. This CDR3 is CASSFGGRAKNIQYF. The CDR3 DNA reads TGTGCCAGCAGCTTCGGGGGGAGAGCCAAAAACATTCAGTACTTC.

V gene TRBV28 combines with J gene TRBJ1-2, with 8 bases that match TRBD1. CDR3 length equals 15 residues. The V gene end was trimmed by 3 bases and the J gene end by 3 bases; junction bases not matched to a gene: 6. CDR1 is MDHEN and CDR2 is SYDVKM in the germline V gene. CDR3 in DNA: TGTGCCAGCAGTTTGTCCGGGACAGGCCACTATGGCTACACCTTC. It codes for CASSLSGTGHYGYTF.

The gene calls are TRBV7-3 and TRBJ1-1, with D tentatively TRBD1 (5 bases). V lost 1 base and J 5 bases, leaving 11 bases between the germline ends. The CDR3 contains 14 residues. The germline gives CDR1 SGHTA, CDR2 FQGTGA. The CDR3 here is CASSLIGAGTEAFF. In DNA, the CDR3 is TGTGCCAGCAGCTTAATTGGGGCAGGTACTGAAGCTTTCTTT.

The chain couples TRBV3-1 (or the pseudogene TRBV3-2) to TRBJ2-3; 8 bases line up with TRBD1. The germline V gene encodes CDR1 LGHDT and CDR2 YNNKEL (reference sequence). Trimming took 4 bases from V and 4 from J; bases not matched to a gene: 7. The CDR3 is 15 amino acids. In nucleotides, the CDR3 is TGTGCCAGCAGCCCCATGCGGACAGGGCCAGATACGCAGTATTTT. Amino acid sequence: CASSPMRTGPDTQYF.

In this sample, this clone turned up a few times. The V call is TRBV18, the J call TRBJ1-3; the D gene is possibly TRBD1 (5 bases). The germline V gene has CDR1 KGHSH and CDR2 LQKENI. This CDR3 is built from 15 residues. V shed 5 bases and J shed 1 base, with 12 bases lying between them. The CDR3 sequence is CASSLVRESGNTIYF. DNA for the CDR3: TGTGCCAGCTCATTGGTCAGGGAGTCTGGAAACACCATATATTTT.

The chain combines TRBV29-1 with TRBJ2-5; TRBD2 aligns across 15 bases. The ends lost 2 bases at V and 5 bases at J; junction bases unmatched: 3. This CDR3 is 15 amino acids long. CDR1 is SQVTM and CDR2 is ANQGSEA in the germline V gene. CDR3 amino acids: CSVEPGTSGGETQYF. DNA of the CDR3: TGCAGCGTTGAACCCGGGACTAGCGGGGGGGAGACCCAGTACTTC.

The genes are TRBV6-4 and TRBJ1-1, with D hard to call. Deletions cut 4 bases from V and 4 bases from J, with 13 bases between. The germline V gene encodes CDR1 MRHNA and CDR2 SNTAGT. This CDR3 comprises 14 residues. CDR3 in DNA: TGTGCCAGCAGTGCTGTCCACTCGGGCACTGAAGCTTTCTTT. Translated, it gives CASSAVHSGTEAFF.

The genes are TRBV2 and TRBJ2-3; no clear D gene. Germline V gene sequence: CDR1 SNHLY, CDR2 FYNNEI. CDR3 length: 14 residues. V lost 7 bases to trimming and J lost 0 bases, with 11 bases between them. The CDR3 DNA sequence: TGTGCCAGCAAGGAACAGCTTAGCACAGATACGCAGTATTTT. It yields the protein CASKEQLSTDTQYF.

The J gene is TRBJ1-1, the V gene TRBV28; D gene uncertain. This CDR3 has 12 amino acids. V was pared by 7 bases and J by 2 bases, with 8 bases between. Germline V gene sequence: CDR1 MDHEN, CDR2 SYDVKM. This CDR3 is CASTAVNTEAFF. CDR3 DNA sequence: TGTGCCAGCACAGCGGTTAACACTGAAGCTTTCTTT.

The chain employs TRBV5-1 and TRBJ2-3, with D possibly TRBD2 on 5 matching bases. Between the trimmed V and J ends, which lost 6 bases and 2 bases, there was a span of 16 bases. The CDR3 extends over 15 amino acids. Germline values: CDR1 SGHRS, CDR2 YFSETQ. The CDR3 DNA follows: TGCGCCAGCAACTCTGGTGAGGGTACCACAGATACGCAGTATTTT. It specifies CASNSGEGTTDTQYF.

This sequence joins TRBV6-2 or TRBV6-3 and TRBJ2-5, with no clear D. This CDR3 spans 11 amino acids. The germline CDR1 and CDR2 sequences are MNHEY and SVGEGT. Trimming took 5 bases from V and 5 from J, leaving 6 bases between them. CDR3 DNA sequence: TGTGCCAGCAGTCCCCGGGAGACCCAGTACTTC. Amino acids: CASSPRETQYF.

V is TRBV5-1 and J is TRBJ1-5; 12 bases fit TRBD1. Germline V gene lookup returns CDR1 SGHRS and CDR2 YFSETQ. This CDR3 has 15 residues. V was clipped by 3 bases and J by 7 bases; unmatched bases: 5. The CDR3 DNA follows: TGCGCCAGCAGCTCCGGGACAGGGGGCGGACAGCCCCAGCATTTT. Translating it yields CASSSGTGGGQPQHF. Based on the CDR3 plus reference TRBV5-1 and TRBJ1-5, the full variable domain is KAGVTQTPRYLIKTRGQQVTLSCSPISGHRSVSWYQQTPGQGLQFLFEYFSETQRNKGNFPGRFSGRQFSNSRSEMNVSTLELGDSALYLCASSSGTGGGQPQHFGDGTRLSIL.

CDR3 residues: CASSRYGLEVYEQYV. Written as DNA, the CDR3 is TGTGCCAGCAGTAGGTACGGCCTCGAGGTCTACGAGCAGTACGTC. The rearrangement links TRBV6-2 or TRBV6-3 to TRBJ2-7; D remains ambiguous. This CDR3 spans 15 amino acids. Between the trimmed V and J ends, which lost 5 bases and 3 bases, there was a span of 17 bases. Germline values: CDR1 MNHEY, CDR2 SVGEGT.

The V and J genes are TRBV2 and TRBJ1-1; TRBD1 might be the D (5 bases). V lost 2 bases and J lost 0, with 13 bases in between. The CDR3 contains 16 residues. The germline V gene encodes CDR1 SNHLY and CDR2 FYNNEI. CDR3 loop: CASSELGVRLNTEAFF. DNA for the CDR3: TGTGCCAGCAGTGAATTGGGGGTGCGATTGAACACTGAAGCTTTCTTT.

The gene calls are TRBV5-1 and TRBJ2-2, with D possibly matching TRBD1 (6 bases). The V end lost 0 bases, the J end lost 7 bases, and 10 bases lay between the germline ends. From germline, CDR1 is SGHRS and CDR2 YFSETQ. The CDR3 is made up of 14 amino acids. CDR3 region: CASSLGPTGGELFF. CDR3 sequence (DNA): TGCGCCAGCAGCTTGGGACCGACAGGCGGGGAGCTGTTTTTT.

The chain employs TRBV11-2 and TRBJ1-1; 9 bases map to TRBD1. Trimming took 1 base from V and 5 from J; bases not matched to a gene: 5. Germline V CDR1 and CDR2: SGHAT, FQNNGV. This CDR3 is 15 amino acids long. CDR3 nucleotides: TGTGCCAGCAGCTTAGCAACAGGGGGCAGAACTGAAGCTTTCTTT. It yields the protein CASSLATGGRTEAFF. Complete variable domain (other parts from reference TRBV11-2 and TRBJ1-1): EAGVAQSPRYKIIEKRQSVAFWCNPISGHATLYWYQQILGQGPKLLIQFQNNGVVDDSQLPKDRFSAERLKGVDSTLKIQPAKLEDSAVYLCASSLATGGRTEAFFGQGTRLTVV.

The rearrangement uses TRBV5-6 and TRBJ2-7; 7 nucleotides agree with TRBD1. This CDR3 is built from 15 residues. Germline loops: CDR1 SGHDT, CDR2 YYEEEE. J lost 7 bases, V lost 3 bases, and 13 bases had no gene match. As DNA, the CDR3 is TGTGCCAGCAGCTATTCAGGGGGATCGCTTGGGGAGCAGTACGTC. As protein: CASSYSGGSLGEQYV.

The chain employs TRBV7-2 and TRBJ1-5, with a weak D call TRBD1 (5 bases). Between the trimmed V and J ends, which lost 11 bases and 4 bases, there was a span of 15 bases. CDR1 SGHTA and CDR2 FQGNSA come from the germline V gene. The CDR3 runs 13 residues. As DNA, the CDR3 is TGTGCCGTTTCCGGGACGGTGAATCAGCCCCAGCATTTT. It is translated as CAVSGTVNQPQHF.

The gene calls are TRBV6-4 and TRBJ2-1; a possible D gene is TRBD2 (5 bases). V lost 2 bases and J lost 7, with 12 bases in between. This CDR3 has 14 residues. Germline-derived CDR1 and CDR2 are MRHNA and SNTAGT. The CDR3 region is CASSDAGRGNEQFF. The CDR3 nucleotides read TGTGCCAGCAGTGACGCCGGTCGCGGGAATGAGCAGTTCTTC.

The V gene is TRBV15, the J gene TRBJ1-5, with TRBD1 identical over 10 bases. The CDR3 runs 14 residues. From germline, CDR1 is LNHNV and CDR2 YYDKDF (reference sequence). After removal of 6 bases from V and 4 bases from J, the junction contained 3 bases not matched to a gene. CDR3 nucleotide sequence: TGTGCCACCAGTAGACAGGGGGCAAATCAGCCCCAGCATTTT. Translation gives CATSRQGANQPQHF.

This rearrangement joins TRBV4-1 to TRBJ1-4; TRBD1 matches at 7 bases. CDR1 MGHRA and CDR2 YSYEKL come from the germline V gene. The CDR3 is 14 residues long. The V gene end was trimmed by 3 bases and the J gene end by 5 bases; junction bases not matched to a gene: 3. The CDR3 here is CASSQLDRNEKLFF. CDR3 DNA sequence: TGCGCCAGCAGCCAGCTGGACAGGAATGAAAAACTGTTTTTT.

The J gene is TRBJ2-1, the V gene TRBV2; D is ambiguous. Trimming took off 2 bases at V and 4 bases at J, with 9 bases between the two ends. Looked up from germline, CDR1 is SNHLY and CDR2 is FYNNEI. The CDR3 covers 14 residues. CDR3 in DNA: TGTGCCAGCAGTGAATTGTCAGCATACAATGAGCAGTTCTTC. Protein sequence: CASSELSAYNEQFF.

This clone was seen a handful of times. The genes are TRBV7-2 and TRBJ2-4, with 7 bases fitting TRBD2. V was clipped by 5 bases and J by 2 bases; unmatched bases: 3. The CDR3 runs to 14 residues. Germline V CDR1 and CDR2: SGHTA, FQGNSA. The CDR3 DNA reads TGTGCCAGCAGCGTGGGAGGGACCAAAAACATTCAGTACTTC. This translates into CASSVGGTKNIQYF.

The genes are TRBV5-5 and TRBJ1-3, with TRBD1 identical over 8 bases. Germline-derived CDR1 and CDR2 are SGHKS and YYEKEE (reference sequence). Unmatched junction bases numbered 11, after V lost 4 bases and J lost 11 bases. This CDR3 comprises 14 residues. CDR3 in amino acids: CASSHGQGNLAIYF. The DNA for the CDR3 is TGTGCCAGCAGCCACGGACAGGGTAATCTGGCCATATATTTT.

This clone was detected a few times. The V and J genes are TRBV19 and TRBJ1-1, with D possibly matching TRBD1 (5 bases). CDR3 size: 20 residues. Trimming took off 3 bases at V and 1 base at J, with 27 bases between the two ends. Germline CDR1 reads LNHDA; CDR2 reads SQIVND (reference sequence). CDR3 sequence: CASSIRPGSPQVRRNTEAFF. For the CDR3, the DNA is TGTGCCAGTAGTATTCGTCCAGGGAGCCCCCAAGTCAGGAGGAACACTGAAGCTTTCTTT.

CDR3 protein: CASSRWGQGKSYEQYV. CDR3 nucleotides: TGTGCCAGCAGCCGGTGGGGACAGGGGAAGTCCTACGAGCAGTACGTC. V is TRBV7-2 and J is TRBJ2-7; 10 bases match TRBD1. This CDR3 has 16 residues. Germline V gives CDR1 SGHTA, CDR2 FQGNSA. V shed 5 bases, J shed 1 base, and the junction held 8 bases outside the gene matches.